These 27 T cell receptor beta chains originate from one sample sequenced in a study of cytomegalovirus exposure and HLA in healthy donors. The PCR ran on 60 Vbeta and 13 Jbeta primers. The assay was immunoSEQ multiplex PCR, and TCRdb's table has in-frame clones only and misses some. The sample consists of approximately 120,000 clones, roughly three quarters of them appearing once. The source material was PBMCs. The receptor source for this set is a man aged 25-40 years in good health and CMV-seronegative.

The chain is built from TRBV7-3 and TRBJ2-3; 7 bases are shared with TRBD2. The V gene's germline CDR1 is SGHTA and CDR2 FQGTGA. The CDR3 runs to 15 residues. V trimming: 5 bases; J trimming: 1 base; junction bases outside the gene matches: 6. The CDR3 protein is CASSPWTSRTDTQYF. CDR3 DNA sequence: TGTGCCAGCAGCCCCTGGACTAGTCGCACAGATACGCAGTATTTT.

This clone showed up just a few times. DNA of the CDR3: TGTGCCACCAGCAGAGTAGGCAGGTTTTACGAGCAGTACTTC. Protein product: CATSRVGRFYEQYF. The V gene is TRBV15, the J gene TRBJ2-7; D is unclear. The CDR3 sequence is 14 residues long. Germline values: CDR1 LNHNV, CDR2 YYDKDF (reference sequence). V was clipped by 1 base and J by 4 bases, with 11 bases between them.

This clone was observed once. This CDR3 is CATLGGLINSPLHF. DNA for the CDR3: TGTGCCACCCTGGGGGGACTCATTAATTCACCCCTCCACTTT. V and J are TRBV28 and TRBJ1-6; maybe TRBD1 (5 bases). V was pared by 10 bases and J by 6 bases, with 16 bases between. The CDR3 is 14 residues long. Germline-derived CDR1 and CDR2 are MDHEN and SYDVKM.

V is TRBV4-1 and J is TRBJ2-5, with TRBD1 matching over 8 bases. This CDR3 spans 14 amino acids. Germline trimming cut 6 bases from V and 4 bases from J; bases unmatched to any gene: 7. The V gene's germline CDR1 is MGHRA and CDR2 YSYEKL. For the CDR3, the DNA is TGCGCCAGCAGACAAACAGGGGGGCGAGAGACCCAGTACTTC. Its translation is CASRQTGGRETQYF.

The chain joins TRBV5-1 to TRBJ2-3; 15 bases align to TRBD2. This CDR3 region has 17 residues. Per germline, CDR1 SGHRS and CDR2 YFSETQ. Unmatched junction bases numbered 9, after V lost 4 bases and J lost 6 bases. The CDR3 coding sequence is TGCGCCAGCAGCCCCCCCCGAGGGACTAGCGGGGGGGATACGCAGTATTTT. Translated: CASSPPRGTSGGDTQYF.

This clone was detected a few times. The chain combines TRBV6-5 with TRBJ2-3, with 7 bases identical to TRBD1. V lost 6 bases and J lost 5; bases outside the gene matches: 11. The germline gives CDR1 MNHEY, CDR2 SVGAGI. This CDR3 spans 15 amino acids. The CDR3 is CASSQTGVALDTQYF. Here the CDR3 DNA reads TGTGCCAGCAGCCAAACAGGGGTGGCCCTAGATACGCAGTATTTT.

This clone was counted only a few times. The gene calls are TRBV7-9 and TRBJ2-5; no reliable D call. The ends were cut back, 2 bases at V and 1 base at J, with 5 bases in the middle. CDR3 size: 13 residues. Germline V gene sequence: CDR1 SEHNR, CDR2 FQNEAQ (reference sequence). The CDR3 reads CASSLPGQETQYF. CDR3 nucleotides: TGTGCCAGCAGCTTACCGGGCCAAGAGACCCAGTACTTC. Based on the CDR3 plus reference TRBV7-9 and TRBJ2-5, the full variable domain is DTGVSQNPRHKITKRGQNVTFRCDPISEHNRLYWYRQTLGQGPEFLTYFQNEAQLEKSRLLSDRFSAERPKGSFSTLEIQRTEQGDSAMYLCASSLPGQETQYFGPGTRLLVL.

This chain joins TRBV10-3 and TRBJ2-7, with 8 bases identical to TRBD1. Germline-derived CDR1 and CDR2 are ENHRY and SYGVKD. After removal of 9 bases from V and 1 base from J, the junction contained 5 bases not matched to a gene. The CDR3 is 13 residues long. As DNA, the CDR3 is TGTGCCATTGAGGACAGGGAATCCTACGAGCAGTACTTC. It is translated as CAIEDRESYEQYF.

V gene TRBV5-4 combines with J gene TRBJ2-7; the D gene is possibly TRBD2 (6 bases). Germline lookup yields CDR1 SGHNT and CDR2 YYREEE (reference sequence). V was clipped by 0 bases and J by 11 bases, with 18 bases between them. There are 14 residues in the CDR3. The CDR3 protein is CASSLEFPGTPKYF. CDR3 in DNA: TGTGCCAGCAGCTTGGAATTCCCCGGGACTCCGAAGTACTTC.

V usage is TRBV6-6 and J usage is TRBJ2-3; perhaps TRBD2 as D (7 bases). The CDR3 totals 13 residues. CDR1 and CDR2 from the germline V gene are MNHNY and SVGAGI (reference sequence). V was shortened by 7 bases and J by 2 bases, with 10 bases between the two germline ends. The DNA for the CDR3 is TGTGCCAGCAAGGGGGGGGCCACAGATACGCAGTATTTT. Encoded protein: CASKGGATDTQYF.

This clone appeared a few times. This chain's CDR3 is CASSVGGGNQPQHF. As DNA, the CDR3 is TGTGCCAGCAGCGTTGGGGGCGGCAATCAGCCCCAGCATTTT. The chain employs TRBV9 and TRBJ1-5; D might be TRBD1 (6 bases). Germline V lookup: CDR1 SGDLS, CDR2 YYNGEE. CDR3 length equals 14 residues. Trimming stripped 2 bases from V and 2 bases from J, with 8 bases between.

The rearrangement joins TRBV6-1 to TRBJ1-1, with TRBD1 as a possible D gene (6 bases). The CDR3 runs to 14 residues. V gave up 3 bases and J gave up 1 base, with 9 bases separating them. The germline V gene encodes CDR1 MNHNS and CDR2 SASEGT. CDR3 sequence (DNA): TGTGCCAGCAGTGACTTACAGGGGAACACTGAAGCTTTCTTT. This encodes CASSDLQGNTEAFF.

The rearrangement links TRBV10-3 to TRBJ2-1, with TRBD1 matching over 9 bases. Per the germline V gene, CDR1 is ENHRY and CDR2 is SYGVKD. V was pared by 6 bases and J by 5 bases, with 11 bases of the junction left unmatched. This CDR3 is built from 16 residues. The CDR3, as DNA: TGTGCCATCAGCCCGGAGGGGACAGGGTCACACAATGAGCAGTTCTTC. Protein sequence: CAISPEGTGSHNEQFF.

The chain uses TRBV30 and TRBJ2-2; 11 bases map to TRBD2. Germline V lookup: CDR1 GTSNPN, CDR2 SVGIG (reference sequence). Trimming cost V 3 bases and J 6 bases; bases outside gene matches: 6. CDR3 length equals 15 residues. CDR3 region: CAWRRKGLAAGELFF. In DNA form, the CDR3 reads TGTGCCTGGAGGCGTAAGGGACTAGCGGCCGGGGAGCTGTTTTTT.

The chain joins TRBV6-4 to TRBJ2-1, with TRBD1 identical over 7 bases. Germline loops: CDR1 MRHNA, CDR2 SNTAGT. The CDR3 is made up of 14 amino acids. V trimming: 9 bases; J trimming: 1 base; junction bases outside the gene matches: 6. CDR3 protein: CASSRDSSYNEQFF. CDR3 bases: TGTGCCAGTTCTAGGGACAGTTCCTACAATGAGCAGTTCTTC.

The count of this clone is one. The gene calls are TRBV4-3 and TRBJ1-5; 8 bases fit TRBD1. V was pared by 1 base and J by 3 bases, with 5 bases of the junction left unmatched. The CDR3 consists of 16 residues. Germline V gives CDR1 LGHNA, CDR2 YSLEER. CDR3 sequence reads: CASSQVHRGDNQPQHF. Written as DNA, the CDR3 is TGCGCCAGCAGCCAAGTGCACAGGGGGGACAATCAGCCCCAGCATTTT.

The chain links TRBV28 to TRBJ2-7, with a tentative D call TRBD1 (5 bases). Trimming removed 6 bases at V and 3 bases at J, with 12 bases between. CDR3 size: 13 residues. CDR1 is MDHEN, CDR2 SYDVKM, per germline. CDR3 sequence reads: CASSLQGNYEQYF. The CDR3 DNA reads as TGTGCCAGCAGCCTCCAGGGCAACTACGAGCAGTACTTC.

This chain uses TRBV9 with TRBJ2-5; 13 positions match TRBD2. The germline V gene encodes CDR1 SGDLS and CDR2 YYNGEE. Trimming took 3 bases from V and 3 from J; bases not matched to a gene: 8. CDR3 size: 17 residues. DNA of the CDR3: TGTGCCAGCAGCGGACTAGCGGGGGGTTTTTGGGAAGAGACCCAGTACTTC. Translating gives CASSGLAGGFWEETQYF.

The chain has TRBV4-1 and TRBJ2-3; 10 positions match TRBD2. Per the germline V gene, CDR1 is MGHRA and CDR2 is YSYEKL. The CDR3 is 16 residues long. The J segment lost 4 bases and the V segment lost 4 bases, leaving 8 bases of the junction unmatched. The CDR3 DNA reads TGCGCCAGCAGCCCCGGGTATAGCGGGGGGCCAGATACGCAGTATTTT. It codes for CASSPGYSGGPDTQYF.

The sample holds one count of this clone. The chain links TRBV7-9 to TRBJ2-3; D is ambiguous. Trimming removed 5 bases from V and 2 bases from J, with 14 bases in between. CDR1 SEHNR and CDR2 FQNEAQ come from the germline V gene (reference sequence). This CDR3 is 15 amino acids long. DNA for the CDR3: TGTGCCAGCAGCAAACTAAACTCCGACACAGATACGCAGTATTTT. Its protein product is CASSKLNSDTDTQYF.

The chain has TRBV28 and TRBJ2-1; 7 nucleotides line up with TRBD1. The CDR3 is 17 residues long. Per germline, CDR1 MDHEN and CDR2 SYDVKM. Trimming took 7 bases from V and 8 from J; bases not matched to a gene: 20. CDR3 region: CASNASTGSFRGDEQFF. CDR3 DNA: TGTGCCAGCAACGCTTCGACAGGGAGTTTTCGTGGGGATGAGCAGTTCTTC.

CDR3 sequence reads: CASSYSAGSSYEQYF. CDR3 coding DNA: TGTGCCAGCAGTTACTCGGCAGGATCCTCCTACGAGCAGTACTTC. The chain couples TRBV6-5 to TRBJ2-7; the D is unclear. V was clipped by 0 bases and J by 0 bases, with 9 bases between them. The germline gives CDR1 MNHEY, CDR2 SVGAGI. CDR3 size: 15 residues.

DNA of the CDR3: TGTGCCAGCAGCCTTCGGGACAGGGCCACCTACGAGCAGTACTTC. Amino acid sequence: CASSLRDRATYEQYF. This chain links TRBV7-2 with TRBJ2-7; TRBD1 matches 9 bases. Looked up from germline, CDR1 is SGHTA and CDR2 is FQGNSA. The CDR3 length is 15 residues. V trimming: 5 bases; J trimming: 2 bases; junction bases outside the gene matches: 7.

This chain uses TRBV5-4 with TRBJ2-1; 7 nucleotides agree with TRBD2. Losses at the gene ends were 0 bases for V and 9 bases for J; bases not matched to a gene: 3. Germline V lookup: CDR1 SGHNT, CDR2 YYREEE (reference sequence). This CDR3 has 13 residues. DNA of the CDR3: TGTGCCAGCAGCTTGGCCGCGGGAGTTGAGCAGTTCTTC. Translation: CASSLAAGVEQFF. Using reference TRBV5-4 and TRBJ2-1 for the parts outside the CDR3, the full variable domain is ETGVTQSPTHLIKTRGQQVTLRCSSQSGHNTVSWYQQALGQGPQFIFQYYREEENGRGNFPPRFSGLQFPNYSSELNVNALELDDSALYLCASSLAAGVEQFFGPGTRLTVL.

This clone has ten or more counts. The chain couples TRBV5-4 to TRBJ2-1, with 10 bases matching TRBD2. Per germline, CDR1 SGHNT and CDR2 YYREEE (reference sequence). The CDR3 covers 17 residues. V lost 1 base, J lost 9 bases, and 13 bases stayed unmatched. The CDR3 reads CASSLRRGSGRESEQFF. The DNA for the CDR3 is TGTGCCAGCAGCTTGAGGAGGGGAAGCGGGAGGGAAAGTGAGCAGTTCTTC.

This clone has only one observation. The rearrangement links TRBV28 to TRBJ2-5; 8 bases align to TRBD1. Germline-derived CDR1 and CDR2 are MDHEN and SYDVKM. Losses at the gene ends were 6 bases for V and 0 bases for J; bases not matched to a gene: 6. There are 15 residues in the CDR3. CDR3 nucleotides: TGTGCCAGCAGCCTCCCGACAGGGGACCAAGAGACCCAGTACTTC. This sequence encodes CASSLPTGDQETQYF. Drawing the rest from reference TRBV28 and TRBJ2-5, the complete variable domain is DVKVTQSSRYLVKRTGEKVFLECVQDMDHENMFWYRQDPGLGLRLIYFSYDVKMKEKGDIPEGYSVSREKKERFSLILESASTNQTSMYLCASSLPTGDQETQYFGPGTRLLVL.

This rearrangement joins TRBV27 to TRBJ2-1; D might be TRBD1 (5 bases). CDR1 is MNHEY, CDR2 SMNVEV, per germline (reference sequence). Trimming removed 7 bases at V and 3 bases at J, with 7 bases between. This CDR3 region has 12 residues. CDR3 bases: TGTGCCAGCACAGGGATCTACAATGAGCAGTTCTTC. This gives the protein CASTGIYNEQFF.